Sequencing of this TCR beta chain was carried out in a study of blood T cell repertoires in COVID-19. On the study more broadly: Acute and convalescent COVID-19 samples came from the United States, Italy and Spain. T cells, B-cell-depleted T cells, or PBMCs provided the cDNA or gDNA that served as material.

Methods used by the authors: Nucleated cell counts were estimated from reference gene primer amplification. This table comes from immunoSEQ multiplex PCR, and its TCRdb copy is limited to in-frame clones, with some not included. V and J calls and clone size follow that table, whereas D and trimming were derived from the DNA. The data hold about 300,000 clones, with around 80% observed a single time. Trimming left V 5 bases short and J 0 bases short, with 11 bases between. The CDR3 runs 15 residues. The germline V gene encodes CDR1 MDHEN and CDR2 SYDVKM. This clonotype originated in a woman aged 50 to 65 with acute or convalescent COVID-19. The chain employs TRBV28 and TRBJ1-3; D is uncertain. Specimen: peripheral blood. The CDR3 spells CASSGLQYSGNTIYF. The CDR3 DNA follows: TGTGCCAGCAGTGGTCTTCAGTACTCTGGAAACACCATATATTTT.